Reported below is one TCR beta chain. This clonotype was observed a handful of times. Its target antigen remains unknown. A junction end diverges from the germline sequence, so it may reflect a read error. The sample was run on an Illumina NovaSeq 6000. TCRalpha and TCRbeta cDNA libraries were built by 5'RACE with constant-segment primers, adding sample barcodes and unique molecular identifiers. Trizol reagent was used to extract RNA from every sample. Amplification of the libraries took two PCR steps, and the second step added a second sample barcode plus Illumina TruSeq adapters. Sequencing of libraries was performed on an Illumina NovaSeq with 2 x 150 bp paired-end reads. Concerning the study's data processing: Demultiplexing of reads and collapsing into UMI-guided consensus sequences were performed with migec v1.2.7. Using mixcr v2.1.11, UMI consensuses were aligned to TRA and TRB V and J templates and then assembled into clonotypes. Expanded or contracted clonotypes were those called significant by both edgeR and NoisET, with noise models trained on biological replicates. For edgeR calls, the cutoffs were a false discovery rate-adjusted p below 0.01 and a log2 fold-change threshold of 1. PCA with hierarchical clustering of max-normalized trajectories of the 1000 most abundant clonotypes was used as exploratory dynamics analysis. Each responding clone was given a CD4 or CD8 phenotype based on the CD4+ and CD8+ repertoires, which had been sequenced separately. TCRdb cleaned the public reads at Q25 with fastp, built clones with MiXCR and kept in-frame beta chains. Identical CDR3 protein sequences are pooled into one entry, listed with their most common genes and DNA. TCRdb's processing, not the authors' own work, is the source of the V and J calls. Here the sample has 180,000 or so distinct CDR3 sequences; roughly 12% occur a single time. The ten largest clones capture approximately 3.8% of the sample.

PBMCs were isolated by Ficoll-Paque density gradient centrifugation. This entry is derived from a study of T-cell memory formation after mild COVID-19 (dated by TCRdb to the early 2020s). Context from the whole study: TCR sequence clusters from the two donors were largely donor specific. T-cell clones expanding and contracting after mild COVID-19 in a couple of donors were tracked by longitudinal TCRalpha and TCRbeta repertoire sequencing. The cohort comprised two young, previously healthy adult volunteers, one female and one male. What the authors observed across the whole study: Clones contracting from day 15 to 85 had balanced CD4/CD8 phenotypes, while a second wave expanding from day 15 to 37 was biased towards CD4+. The study covered only a couple of mild cases, and larger cohorts including severe cases with pre-infection samples were considered necessary. The detection of some responding clones in pre-infection memory suggests that pre-existing cross-reactive memory T cells joined the SARS-CoV-2 response. SARS-CoV-2 specificity of the second-wave clones peaking on day 37 was not confirmed. Contracting CD4+ clones were located mainly in the CM and EM memory subsets, whereas CD8+ clones were found to be enriched in EMRA.

The CDR3 starts with the cysteine, ends with the phenylalanine, and has 12 residues. Only the CDR3 DNA is retained, 36 bases long and in frame from the first base. The germline V gene encodes CDR1 SGHKS and CDR2 YYEKEE (reference sequence). The origin of this receptor is a man aged 18 to 30 who had mild COVID-19 (a few samples of this study predate the infection). The sample titles of this study are shuffled in the database, so cell type and time point are left out; the donor was told from shared clones. Recombination linked TRBV5-5 to TRBJ1-2, with the D segment identity uncertain. What was sequenced was PBMCs or a T cell subset sorted from them (not recorded which). The CDR3 amino acid sequence is: CDSSLAQNGYTF. In nucleotide form, the sequence is TGTGACAGCAGCTTGGCCCAGAATGGCTACACCTTC.